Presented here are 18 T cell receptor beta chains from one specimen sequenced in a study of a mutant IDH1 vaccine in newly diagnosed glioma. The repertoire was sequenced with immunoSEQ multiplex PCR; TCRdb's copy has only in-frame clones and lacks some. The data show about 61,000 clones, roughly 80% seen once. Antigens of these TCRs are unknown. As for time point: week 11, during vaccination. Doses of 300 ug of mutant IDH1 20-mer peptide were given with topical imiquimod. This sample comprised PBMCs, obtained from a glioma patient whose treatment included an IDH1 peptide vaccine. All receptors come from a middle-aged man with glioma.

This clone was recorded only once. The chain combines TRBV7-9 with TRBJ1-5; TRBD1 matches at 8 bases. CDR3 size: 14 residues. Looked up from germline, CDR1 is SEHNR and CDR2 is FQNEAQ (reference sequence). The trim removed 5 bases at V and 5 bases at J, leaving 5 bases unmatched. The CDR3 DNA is TGTGCCAGCAGCCTTGGGACAGGCGATCAGCCCCAGCATTTT. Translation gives CASSLGTGDQPQHF.

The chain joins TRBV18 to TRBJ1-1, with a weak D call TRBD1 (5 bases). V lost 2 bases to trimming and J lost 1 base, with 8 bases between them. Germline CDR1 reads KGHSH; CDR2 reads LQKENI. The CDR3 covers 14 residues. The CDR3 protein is CASSPGDSNTEAFF. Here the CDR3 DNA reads TGTGCCAGCTCACCAGGGGACTCGAACACTGAAGCTTTCTTT. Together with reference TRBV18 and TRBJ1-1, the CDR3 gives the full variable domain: NAGVMQNPRHLVRRRGQEARLRCSPMKGHSHVYWYRQLPEEGLKFMVYLQKENIIDESGMPKERFSAEFPKEGPSILRIQQVVRGDSAAYFCASSPGDSNTEAFFGQGTRLTVV.

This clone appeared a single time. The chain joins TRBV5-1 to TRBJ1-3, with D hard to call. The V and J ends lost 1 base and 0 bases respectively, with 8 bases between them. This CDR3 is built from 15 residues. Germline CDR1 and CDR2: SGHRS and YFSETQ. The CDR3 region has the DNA TGCGCCAGCAGCTTGATGGGTACCTCTGGAAACACCATATATTTT. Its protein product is CASSLMGTSGNTIYF.

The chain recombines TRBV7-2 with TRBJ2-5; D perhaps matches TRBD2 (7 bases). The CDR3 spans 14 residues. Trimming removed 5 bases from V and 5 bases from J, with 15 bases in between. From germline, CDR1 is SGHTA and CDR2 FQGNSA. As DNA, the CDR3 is TGTGCCAGCAGCGTTGGGGGGGCTGGGGAGACCCAGTACTTC. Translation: CASSVGGAGETQYF. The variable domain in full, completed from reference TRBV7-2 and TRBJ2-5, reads GAGVSQSPSNKVTEKGKDVELRCDPISGHTALYWYRQSLGQGLEFLIYFQGNSAPDKSGLPSDRFSAERTGGSVSTLTIQRTQQEDSAVYLCASSVGGAGETQYFGPGTRLLVL.

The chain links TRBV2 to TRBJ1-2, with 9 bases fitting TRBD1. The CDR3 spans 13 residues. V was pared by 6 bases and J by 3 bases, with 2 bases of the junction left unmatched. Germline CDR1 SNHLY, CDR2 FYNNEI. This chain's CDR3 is CASRGTGYYGYTF. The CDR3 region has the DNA TGTGCCAGCAGGGGGACAGGGTACTATGGCTACACCTTC. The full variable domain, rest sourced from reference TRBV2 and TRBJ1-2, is EPEVTQTPSHQVTQMGQEVILRCVPISNHLYFYWYRQILGQKVEFLVSFYNNEISEKSEIFDDQFSVERPDGSNFTLKIRSTKLEDSAMYFCASRGTGYYGYTFGSGTRLTVV.

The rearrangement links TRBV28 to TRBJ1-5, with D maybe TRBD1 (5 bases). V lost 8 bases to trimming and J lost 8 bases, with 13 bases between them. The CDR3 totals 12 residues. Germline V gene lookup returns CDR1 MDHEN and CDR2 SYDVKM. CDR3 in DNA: TGTGCCAGCTGTAGGGACCCTAAGCCCCAGCATTTT. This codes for CASCRDPKPQHF.

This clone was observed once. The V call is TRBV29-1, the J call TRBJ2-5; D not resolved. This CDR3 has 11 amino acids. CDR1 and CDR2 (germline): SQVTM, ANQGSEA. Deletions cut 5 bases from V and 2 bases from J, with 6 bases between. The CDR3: CSVYPQETQYF. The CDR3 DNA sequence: TGCAGCGTTTACCCACAAGAGACCCAGTACTTC.

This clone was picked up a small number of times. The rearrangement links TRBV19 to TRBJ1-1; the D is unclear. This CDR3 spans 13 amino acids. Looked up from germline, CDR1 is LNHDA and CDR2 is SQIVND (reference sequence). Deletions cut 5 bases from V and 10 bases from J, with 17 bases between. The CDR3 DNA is TGTGCCAGTAGTTGGGCTGATCGCGTTCCAGCTTTCTTT. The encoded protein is CASSWADRVPAFF.

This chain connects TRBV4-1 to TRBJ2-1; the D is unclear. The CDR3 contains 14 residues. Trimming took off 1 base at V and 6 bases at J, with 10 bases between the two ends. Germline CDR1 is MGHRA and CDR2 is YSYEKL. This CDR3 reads CASSQVRFSNEQFF. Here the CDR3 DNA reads TGCGCCAGCAGCCAAGTCCGATTTAGCAATGAGCAGTTCTTC.

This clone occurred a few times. The chain's CDR3 is CASSQDRAGADTQYF. As DNA, the CDR3 is TGTGCCAGCAGCCAAGATAGGGCGGGCGCGGATACGCAGTATTTT. The chain combines TRBV14 with TRBJ2-3; tentative D call: TRBD2 (5 bases). This CDR3 has 15 amino acids. Germline-derived CDR1 and CDR2 are SGHDN and FVKESK. V shed 0 bases and J shed 6 bases, with 13 bases lying between them.

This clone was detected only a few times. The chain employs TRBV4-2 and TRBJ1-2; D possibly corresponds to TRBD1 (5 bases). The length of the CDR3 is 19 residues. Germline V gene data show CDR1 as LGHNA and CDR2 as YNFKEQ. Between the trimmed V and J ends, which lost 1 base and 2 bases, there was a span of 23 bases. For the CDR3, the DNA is TGTGCCAGCAGCCAAGGGTTAGGGGCCCCTGAGGAAGTCAACTATGGCTACACCTTC. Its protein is CASSQGLGAPEEVNYGYTF.

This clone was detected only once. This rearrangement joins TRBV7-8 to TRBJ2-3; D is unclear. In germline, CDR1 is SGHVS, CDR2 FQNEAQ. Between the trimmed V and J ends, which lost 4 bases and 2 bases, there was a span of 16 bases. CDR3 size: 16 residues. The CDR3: CASSSRRSPSTDTQYF. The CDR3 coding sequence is TGTGCCAGCAGCTCCCGGCGGAGCCCTTCCACAGATACGCAGTATTTT.

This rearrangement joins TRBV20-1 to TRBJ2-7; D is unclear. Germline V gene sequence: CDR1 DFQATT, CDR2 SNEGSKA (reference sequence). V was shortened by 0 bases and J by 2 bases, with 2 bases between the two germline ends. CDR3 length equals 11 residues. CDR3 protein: CSARDAYEQYF. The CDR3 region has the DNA TGCAGTGCTAGAGATGCCTACGAGCAGTACTTC.

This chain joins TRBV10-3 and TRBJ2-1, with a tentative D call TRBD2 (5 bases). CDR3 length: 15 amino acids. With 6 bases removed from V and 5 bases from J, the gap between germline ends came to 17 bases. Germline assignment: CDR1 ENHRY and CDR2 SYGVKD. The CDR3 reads CAIRAATRDNNEQFF. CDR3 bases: TGTGCCATCAGAGCCGCCACTAGGGATAACAATGAGCAGTTCTTC.

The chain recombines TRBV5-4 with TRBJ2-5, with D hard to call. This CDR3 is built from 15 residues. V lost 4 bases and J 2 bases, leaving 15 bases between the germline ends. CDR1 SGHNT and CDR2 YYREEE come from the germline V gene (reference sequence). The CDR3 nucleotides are TGTGCCAGCAGCCCGCTGGTGGGCCGACAAGAGACCCAGTACTTC. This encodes CASSPLVGRQETQYF.

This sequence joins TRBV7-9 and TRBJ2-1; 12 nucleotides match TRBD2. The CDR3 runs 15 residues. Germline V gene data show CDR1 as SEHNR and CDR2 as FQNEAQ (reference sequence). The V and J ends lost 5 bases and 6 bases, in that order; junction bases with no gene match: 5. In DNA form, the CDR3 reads TGTGCCAGCAGCCGACTAGCGGGGGAACCCAATGAGCAGTTCTTC. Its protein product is CASSRLAGEPNEQFF.

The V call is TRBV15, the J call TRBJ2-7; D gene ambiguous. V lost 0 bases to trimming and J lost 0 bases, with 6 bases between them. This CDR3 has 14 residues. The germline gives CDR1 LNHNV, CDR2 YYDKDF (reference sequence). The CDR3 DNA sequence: TGTGCCACCAGCAGAGACCTGAGCTCCTACGAGCAGTACTTC. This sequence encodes CATSRDLSSYEQYF.

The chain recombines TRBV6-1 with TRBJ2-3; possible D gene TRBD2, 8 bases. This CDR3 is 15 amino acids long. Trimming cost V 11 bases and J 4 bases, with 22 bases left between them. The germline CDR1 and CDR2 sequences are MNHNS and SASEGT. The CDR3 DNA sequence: TGTGCCCTTCGGGAGGGACAGCTTTTATCAGATACGCAGTATTTT. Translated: CALREGQLLSDTQYF.